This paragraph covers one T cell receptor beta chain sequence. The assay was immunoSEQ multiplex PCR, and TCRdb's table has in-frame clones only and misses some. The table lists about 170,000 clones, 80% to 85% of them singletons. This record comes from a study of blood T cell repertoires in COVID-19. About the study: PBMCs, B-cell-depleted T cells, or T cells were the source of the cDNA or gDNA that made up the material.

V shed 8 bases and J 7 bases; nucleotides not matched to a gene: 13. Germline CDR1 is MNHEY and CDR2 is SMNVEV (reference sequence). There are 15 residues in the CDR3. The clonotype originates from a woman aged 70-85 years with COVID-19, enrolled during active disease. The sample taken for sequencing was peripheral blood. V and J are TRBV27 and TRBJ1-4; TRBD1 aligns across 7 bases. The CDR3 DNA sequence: TGTGCCAGCTCCTTCCTGGACAGGTATCGTGAAAAACTGTTTTTT. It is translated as CASSFLDRYREKLFF.